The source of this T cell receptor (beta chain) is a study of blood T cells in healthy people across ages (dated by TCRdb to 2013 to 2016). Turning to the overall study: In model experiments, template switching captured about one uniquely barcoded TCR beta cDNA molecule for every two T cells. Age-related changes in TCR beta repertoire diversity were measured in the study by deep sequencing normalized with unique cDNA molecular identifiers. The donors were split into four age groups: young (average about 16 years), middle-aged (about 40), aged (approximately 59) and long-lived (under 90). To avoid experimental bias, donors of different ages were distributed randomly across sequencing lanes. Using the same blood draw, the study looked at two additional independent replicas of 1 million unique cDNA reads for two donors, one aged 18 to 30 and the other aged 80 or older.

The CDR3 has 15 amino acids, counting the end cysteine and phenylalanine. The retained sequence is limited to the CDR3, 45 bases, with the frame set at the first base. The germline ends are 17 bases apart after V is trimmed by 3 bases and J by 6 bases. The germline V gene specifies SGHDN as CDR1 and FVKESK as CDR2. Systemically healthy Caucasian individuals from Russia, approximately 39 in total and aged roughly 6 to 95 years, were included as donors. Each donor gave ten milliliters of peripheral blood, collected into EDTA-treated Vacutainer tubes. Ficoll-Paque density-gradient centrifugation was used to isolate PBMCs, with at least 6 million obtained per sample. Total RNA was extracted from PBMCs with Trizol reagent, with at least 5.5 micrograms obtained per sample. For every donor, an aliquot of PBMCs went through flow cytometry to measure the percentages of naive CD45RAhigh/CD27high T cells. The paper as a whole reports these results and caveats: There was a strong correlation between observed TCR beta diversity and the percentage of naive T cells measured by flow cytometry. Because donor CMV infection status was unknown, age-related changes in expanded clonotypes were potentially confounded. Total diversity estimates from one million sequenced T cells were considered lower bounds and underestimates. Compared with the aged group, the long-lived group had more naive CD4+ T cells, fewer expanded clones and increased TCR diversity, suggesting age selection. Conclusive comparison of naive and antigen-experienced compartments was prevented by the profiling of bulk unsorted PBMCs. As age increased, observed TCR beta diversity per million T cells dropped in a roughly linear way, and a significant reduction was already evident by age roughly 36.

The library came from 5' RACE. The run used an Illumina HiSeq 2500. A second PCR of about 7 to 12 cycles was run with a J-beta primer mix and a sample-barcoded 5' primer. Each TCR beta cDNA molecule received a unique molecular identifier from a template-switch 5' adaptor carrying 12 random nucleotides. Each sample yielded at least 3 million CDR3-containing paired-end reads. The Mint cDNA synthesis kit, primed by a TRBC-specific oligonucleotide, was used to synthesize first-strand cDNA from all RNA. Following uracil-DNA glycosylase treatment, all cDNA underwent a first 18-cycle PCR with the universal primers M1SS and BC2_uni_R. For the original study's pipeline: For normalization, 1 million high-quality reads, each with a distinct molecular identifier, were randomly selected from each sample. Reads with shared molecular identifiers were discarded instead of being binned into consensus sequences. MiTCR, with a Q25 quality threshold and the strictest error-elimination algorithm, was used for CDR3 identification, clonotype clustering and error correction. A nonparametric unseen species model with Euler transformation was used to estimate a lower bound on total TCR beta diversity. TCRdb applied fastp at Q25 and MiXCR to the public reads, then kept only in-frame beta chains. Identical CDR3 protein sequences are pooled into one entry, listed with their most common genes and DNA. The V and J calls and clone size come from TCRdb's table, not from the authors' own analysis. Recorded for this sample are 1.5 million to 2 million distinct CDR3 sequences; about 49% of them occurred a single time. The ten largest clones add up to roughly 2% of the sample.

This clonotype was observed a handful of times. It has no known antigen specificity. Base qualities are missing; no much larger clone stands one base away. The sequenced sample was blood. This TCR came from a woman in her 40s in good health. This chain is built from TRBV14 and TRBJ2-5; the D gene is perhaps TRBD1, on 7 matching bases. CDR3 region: CASSQTGRFGQTQYF. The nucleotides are TGTGCCAGCAGCCAGACAGGGAGGTTTGGTCAGACCCAGTACTTC.